A selection of T cell receptor beta chains follows, all from one sample in a study of PD-1 blockade in classical Hodgkin lymphoma. Here immunoSEQ multiplex PCR was the method, and the copy in TCRdb shows in-frame clones only, minus some. This table has 20,000 or so clones, about 86% appearing once. The sample here was peripheral blood mononuclear cells (PBMCs), taken before the fourth cycle of nivolumab. The receptors stem from a human donor with classical Hodgkin lymphoma. Both conserved end residues are part of each CDR3. D genes are given only for firm matches. Clone size, where shown, is once, few, many, or a class for clones that have expanded.

v_gene,d_gene,abundance,j_gene,CDR3nt,CDR3aa
TRBV11-2,NA,NA,TRBJ1-1,TGTGCCAGCAGCTGGGGGGGCTCCTACACTGAAGCTTTCTTT,CASSWGGSYTEAFF
TRBV28,NA,NA,TRBJ2-1,TGTGCCAGCAGTTTGCCGACAGGTGTCTCCTACAATGAGCAGTTCTTC,CASSLPTGVSYNEQFF
TRBV7-9,TRBD1,NA,TRBJ2-5,TGTGCCAGCAGTACAGGGGGAAGGGAGACCCAGTACTTC,CASSTGGRETQYF
TRBV9,NA,NA,TRBJ2-1,TGTGCCAGCAGCGCGGGGACACCAGAGCAGTTCTTC,CASSAGTPEQFF
TRBV27,NA,NA,TRBJ2-7,TGTGCCAGCAGTTTAGGGGGGTTTTCCTACGAGCAGTACTTC,CASSLGGFSYEQYF
TRBV6-6,NA,NA,TRBJ2-7,TGTGCCAGCAGTTACCTTCCCGGGGGACAGCAGTACTTC,CASSYLPGGQQYF
TRBV4-3,NA,NA,TRBJ2-3,TGCGCCAGCAGCCACGAGACTAGGGGGGCAGGAACGCAGTATTTT,CASSHETRGAGTQYF
TRBV6-1,NA,few,TRBJ2-7,TGTGCCAGCAAGGAGGAGCGGTATTTCTCCTACGAGCAGTACTTC,CASKEERYFSYEQYF
TRBV7-9,NA,NA,TRBJ1-1,TGTGCCAGCAGCTTCCAATATATCACTGAAGCTTTCTTT,CASSFQYITEAFF
TRBV28,TRBD1,NA,TRBJ1-2,TGTGCCAGCAGTTTACCTCTTTTGGGACAGATGGGTGGCTACACCTTC,CASSLPLLGQMGGYTF
TRBV10-3,NA,few,TRBJ1-2,TGTGCCATCAGTGTTGGAGATGGCTACACCTTC,CAISVGDGYTF
TRBV7-2,NA,NA,TRBJ1-1,TGTGCCAGCAGCTTAGCGACGGGGAACACTGAAGCTTTCTTT,CASSLATGNTEAFF
TRBV11-2,NA,NA,TRBJ2-2,TGTGCCAGCAGCTTAGGAGGGGTGAGGGAGCTGTTTTTT,CASSLGGVRELFF
TRBV30,TRBD1,NA,TRBJ2-7,TGTGCCTGGAAGTCCCGGGACAGGGCCTACGAGCAGTACTTC,CAWKSRDRAYEQYF
TRBV9,TRBD2,NA,TRBJ2-3,TGTGCCAGCAGCGTAGTGAGGAGCGGGAGTGATACGCAGTATTTT,CASSVVRSGSDTQYF
TRBV5-1,TRBD2,NA,TRBJ2-3,TGCGCCAGCAGCTTAACTAGCGGGAGGACAGATACGCAGTATTTT,CASSLTSGRTDTQYF
TRBV7-2,TRBD2,once,TRBJ2-5,TGTGCCAGCTCGTTAGCGGGGGGGCCCCCGGAGACCCAGTACTTC,CASSLAGGPPETQYF
TRBV27,TRBD1,NA,TRBJ2-4,TGTGCCACCGCTAACGACAGGGGGAAAAACATTCAGTACTTC,CATANDRGKNIQYF
TRBV7-3,NA,NA,TRBJ1-3,TGTGCCAGCAGCTTAACGGGGGGCTCTGGAAACACCATATATTTT,CASSLTGGSGNTIYF
TRBV30,NA,once,TRBJ1-1,TGTGCCTGGAGTGGACAGAGTAACACTGAAGCTTTCTTT,CAWSGQSNTEAFF
TRBV6-5,NA,NA,TRBJ2-2,TGTGCCAGCAGTTACTCGATTTATCGGGAGCTGTTTTTT,CASSYSIYRELFF
TRBV19,NA,NA,TRBJ1-2,TGTGCCAGTACAAGGACGGTCGATAACTATGGCTACACCTTC,CASTRTVDNYGYTF
TRBV28,NA,NA,TRBJ2-7,TGTGCCAGCAGCCCCTCCCTGGGAGAGTCCTACGAGCAGTACTTC,CASSPSLGESYEQYF
TRBV2,NA,few,TRBJ2-3,TGTGCCGGCTGCCGGGATATAGTCACAGATACGCAGTATTTT,CAGCRDIVTDTQYF
TRBV15,NA,NA,TRBJ2-5,TGTGCCACCAGCATGGGGGTTGGACAACAAGAGACCCAGTACTTC,CATSMGVGQQETQYF
TRBV9,NA,NA,TRBJ1-1,TGTGCCAGCAGCGCGGCCCCGAGAAGGAGAAATACTGAAGCTTTCTTT,CASSAAPRRRNTEAFF
TRBV2,TRBD1,NA,TRBJ1-2,TGTGCCAGCAGTGCCCGGACAGGGGAGAGCTATGGCTACACCTTC,CASSARTGESYGYTF
TRBV5-5,NA,few,TRBJ1-5,TGTGCCAGCAGCCGTAACGGGGATAGCAATCAGCCCCAGCATTTT,CASSRNGDSNQPQHF
TRBV27,NA,NA,TRBJ1-1,TGTGCCAGCAGTTTAGGGTGGAGCACTGAAGCTTTCTTT,CASSLGWSTEAFF
TRBV19,NA,NA,TRBJ2-7,TGTGCCAGTAGTATAACGGTTGTGGTGAACGGGATAAACCTTGCCTACGAGCAGTACTTC,CASSITVVVNGINLAYEQYF
TRBV4-1,NA,NA,TRBJ1-5,TGCGCCAGCAGCCGAGCGGAGGGGCAGCCCCAGCATTTT,CASSRAEGQPQHF